This TCR beta chain was sequenced for a study of cytomegalovirus exposure and HLA in healthy donors. Study results and caveats: Owing to their indistinguishability, certain V segments, notably TRBV6-2 and TRBV6-3, were excluded. Productive rates of about 87% or about 30% were seen for most TCR beta V segments in an earlier analysis.

Researchers ran the PCR with 60 Vbeta and 13 Jbeta primers. Using immunoSEQ multiplex PCR, the repertoire was profiled, and TCRdb retains in-frame clones only, with some absent. Among fewer than 60,000 clones listed, about 80% were seen once. Concerning this clone itself: The antigen remains unidentified.

The germline gives CDR1 MNHNY, CDR2 SVGAGI (reference sequence). The V gene end was trimmed by 6 bases and the J gene end by 6 bases; junction bases not matched to a gene: 10. The CDR3 sequence is 15 residues long. The specimen sequenced was PBMCs. This rearrangement joins TRBV6-6 to TRBJ1-5, with TRBD1 identical over 8 bases. The receptor was derived from a man aged 50 to 60 in good health and CMV-seronegative. CDR3 sequence (DNA): TGTGCCAGCAGCGATACAGGGGGGCGCGTTCAGCCCCAGCATTTT. It is translated as CASSDTGGRVQPQHF.